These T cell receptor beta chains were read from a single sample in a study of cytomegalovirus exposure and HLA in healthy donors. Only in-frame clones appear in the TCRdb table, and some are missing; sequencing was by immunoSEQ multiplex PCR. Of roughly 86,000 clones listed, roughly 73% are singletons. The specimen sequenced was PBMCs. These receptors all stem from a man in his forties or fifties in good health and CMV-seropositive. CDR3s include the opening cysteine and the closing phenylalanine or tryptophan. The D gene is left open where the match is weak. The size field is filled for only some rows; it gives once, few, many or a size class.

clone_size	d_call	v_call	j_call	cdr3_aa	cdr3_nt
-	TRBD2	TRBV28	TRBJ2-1	CASSFPLSSGGSSSYNEQFF	TGTGCCAGCAGTTTCCCCCTCTCTAGCGGGGGGTCCTCCTCCTACAATGAGCAGTTCTTC
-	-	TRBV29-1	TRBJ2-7	CSVEGVTRSEQYF	TGCAGCGTTGAGGGTGTTACGAGGAGCGAGCAGTACTTC
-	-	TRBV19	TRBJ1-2	CASDGGVLGYTF	TGTGCCAGCGATGGGGGCGTTCTTGGCTACACCTTC
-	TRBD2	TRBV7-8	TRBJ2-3	CASMPGTSGSRTQYF	TGTGCCAGCATGCCCGGGACTAGCGGCTCACGTACGCAGTATTTT
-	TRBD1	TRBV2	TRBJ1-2	CASSQRTGEVRNLNYGYTF	TGTGCCAGCAGTCAACGGACAGGGGAGGTCCGAAACCTAAACTATGGCTACACCTTC
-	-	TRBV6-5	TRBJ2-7	CASSYAGPSSYEQYF	TGTGCCAGCAGTTACGCGGGGCCAAGCTCCTACGAGCAGTACTTC
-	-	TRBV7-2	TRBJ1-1	CASSPGMSTEAFF	TGTGCCAGCAGCCCAGGGATGTCGACTGAAGCTTTCTTT
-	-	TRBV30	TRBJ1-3	CALTRGNTIYF	TGTGCCTTGACCAGAGGGAACACCATATATTTT
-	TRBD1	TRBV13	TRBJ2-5	CASGFDRDGETQYF	TGTGCCAGCGGCTTCGACAGGGATGGGGAGACCCAGTACTTC
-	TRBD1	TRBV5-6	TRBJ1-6	CASSLGGQGDNSPLHF	TGTGCCAGCAGCTTGGGGGGACAGGGAGATAATTCACCCCTCCACTTT
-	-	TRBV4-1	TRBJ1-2	CASSQGGDRIYGYTF	TGCGCCAGCAGCCAAGGGGGAGACAGGATCTATGGCTACACCTTC
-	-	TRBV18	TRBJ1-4	CASSPDSNSEKLFF	TGTGCCAGCTCACCAGACAGTAATTCTGAAAAACTGTTTTTT
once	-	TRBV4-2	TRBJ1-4	CASSPRVLPNEELFF	TGTGCCAGCAGCCCCAGGGTATTACCTAATGAAGAACTGTTTTTT
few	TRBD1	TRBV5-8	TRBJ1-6	CASSPGQGALLPPLNF	TGTGCCAGCAGCCCGGGACAGGGGGCTTTGCTGCCACCCCTCAACTTT
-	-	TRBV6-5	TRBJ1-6	CAIGTVSPLNF	TGTGCCATCGGTACTGTTTCACCCCTCAACTTT
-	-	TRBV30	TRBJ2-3	CATDRSTDTQYF	TGTGCTACCGACAGGAGCACAGATACGCAGTATTTT
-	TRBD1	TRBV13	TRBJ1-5	CASPKGGSRERFDNQPQHF	TGTGCCAGCCCTAAAGGGGGCAGTAGGGAAAGGTTCGATAATCAGCCCCAGCATTTT
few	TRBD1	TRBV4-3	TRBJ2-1	CASSQDWPGQGSYNEQFF	TGCGCCAGCAGCCAAGATTGGCCGGGACAGGGCTCCTACAATGAGCAGTTCTTC
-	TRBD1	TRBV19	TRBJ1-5	CASRTGGGSNQPQHF	TGTGCCAGTAGAACAGGGGGCGGAAGCAATCAGCCCCAGCATTTT
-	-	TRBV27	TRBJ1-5	CASSTGTNQPQHF	TGTGCCAGCAGCACAGGGACCAATCAGCCCCAGCATTTT
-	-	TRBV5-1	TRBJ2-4	CASSLGGEDIQYF	TGCGCCAGCAGCTTGGGGGGGGAGGACATTCAGTACTTC
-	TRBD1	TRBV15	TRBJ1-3	CATSTDRGGNTIYF	TGTGCCACCAGCACGGACAGGGGAGGAAACACCATATATTTT
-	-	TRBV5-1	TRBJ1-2	CASSFGTPDAPYGYTF	TGCGCCAGCAGCTTCGGGACTCCCGATGCACCATATGGCTACACCTTC
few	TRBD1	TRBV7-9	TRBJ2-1	CASSSTRQGLVNEQFF	TGTGCCAGCAGCTCAACCCGACAGGGGCTTGTAAATGAGCAGTTCTTC
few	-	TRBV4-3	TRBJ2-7	CASSLLGLNEQYF	TGCGCCAGCAGCCTCCTGGGCTTGAACGAGCAGTACTTC
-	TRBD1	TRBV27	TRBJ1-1	CASSALGQGVAEAFF	TGTGCCAGCAGTGCTCTTGGACAGGGTGTAGCTGAAGCTTTCTTT
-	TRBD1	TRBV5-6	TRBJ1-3	CASSLTGGDGNTIYF	TGTGCCAGCAGCTTGACAGGGGGAGACGGAAACACCATATATTTT
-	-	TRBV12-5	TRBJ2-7	CASGLDGYEQYF	TGTGCTAGTGGTTTGGACGGGTACGAGCAGTACTTC
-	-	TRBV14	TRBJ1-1	CASSQGGCQAFF	TGTGCCAGCAGCCAAGGCGGATGTCAAGCTTTCTTT
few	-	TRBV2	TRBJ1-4	CASLRRGNEKLFF	TGTGCCAGCTTAAGAAGAGGTAATGAAAAACTGTTTTTT
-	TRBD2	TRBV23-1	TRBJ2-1	CASSQPPGLDNYEQFF	TGCGCCAGCAGTCAGCCGCCGGGACTAGATAACTATGAGCAGTTCTTC
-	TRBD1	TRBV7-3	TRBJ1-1	CASSGQGSTEAFF	TGTGCCAGCAGCGGACAGGGTAGCACTGAAGCTTTCTTT
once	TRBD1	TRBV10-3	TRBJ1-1	CAISDPDRGTEAFF	TGTGCCATCAGTGACCCGGACAGGGGGACTGAAGCTTTCTTT
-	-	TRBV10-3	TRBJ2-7	CAISEGAGYEQYF	TGTGCCATCAGTGAAGGGGCAGGTTACGAGCAGTACTTC
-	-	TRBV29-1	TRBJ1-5	CSAKEGGQPQHF	TGCAGCGCAAAAGAGGGCGGTCAGCCCCAGCATTTT
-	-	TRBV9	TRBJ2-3	CASSVDRGAIDTQYF	TGTGCCAGCAGCGTAGACCGGGGGGCCATAGATACGCAGTATTTT
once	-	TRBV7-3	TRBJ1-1	CASSFIMNTEAFF	TGTGCCAGCAGCTTTATAATGAACACTGAAGCTTTCTTT
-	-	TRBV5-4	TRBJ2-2	CASSFGTPNTGELFF	TGTGCCAGCAGCTTCGGGACACCGAACACCGGGGAGCTGTTTTTT
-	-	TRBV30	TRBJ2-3	CAWNPQGTKTDTQYF	TGTGCCTGGAACCCGCAGGGGACGAAGACAGATACGCAGTATTTT
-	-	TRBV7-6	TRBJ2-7	CVSSLARGLGEQYF	TGTGTCAGCAGCTTAGCCCGCGGCCTCGGCGAGCAGTACTTC
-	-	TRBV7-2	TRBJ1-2	CASSPSGPYGYPF	TGTGCCAGCAGTCCCAGCGGGCCCTATGGCTACCCCTTC
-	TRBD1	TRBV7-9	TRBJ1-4	CASSNTGTASNEKLFF	TGTGCCAGCAGTAATACCGGGACAGCCTCTAATGAAAAACTGTTTTTT
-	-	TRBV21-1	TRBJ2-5	CASSSQETQYF	TGTGCCAGCAGCTCACAAGAGACCCAGTACTTC
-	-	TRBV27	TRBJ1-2	CASSPTGPYGYPF	TGTGCCAGCAGTCCGACAGGACCCTATGGCTACCCCTTC
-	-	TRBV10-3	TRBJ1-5	CAISDGSGNQPQNF	TGTGCCATCAGTGACGGGAGCGGCAATCAGCCCCAGAATTTT
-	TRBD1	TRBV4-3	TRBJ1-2	CASSQQTDREVDYGYTF	TGCGCCAGCAGCCAACAGACGGACAGGGAAGTGGACTATGGCTACACCTTC
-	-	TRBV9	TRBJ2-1	CASSRESSYNEQFF	TGTGCCAGCAGCCGAGAAAGCTCCTACAATGAGCAGTTCTTC
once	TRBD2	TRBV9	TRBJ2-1	CASSPTSEPYNEQFF	TGTGCCAGCAGCCCGACTAGCGAGCCCTACAATGAGCAGTTCTTC
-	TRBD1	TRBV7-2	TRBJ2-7	CASSKGQGSYEQYF	TGTGCCAGCAGCAAAGGACAGGGCTCCTACGAGCAGTACTTC
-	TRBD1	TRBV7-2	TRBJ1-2	CASSSTGQGLGYGYTF	TGTGCCAGCAGCTCGACGGGACAGGGATTAGGTTATGGCTACACCTTC
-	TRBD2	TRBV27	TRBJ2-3	CASSLGLAGGVDTQYF	TGTGCCAGCAGTCTGGGACTAGCGGGGGGGGTGGATACGCAGTATTTT
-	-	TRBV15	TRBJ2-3	CATSRSTEGTDTQYF	TGTGCCACCAGCCGCTCCACGGAGGGCACAGATACGCAGTATTTT
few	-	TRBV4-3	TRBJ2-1	CASSQERLWGQWNEQFF	TGCGCCAGCAGCCAAGAGCGTCTGTGGGGGCAGTGGAATGAGCAGTTCTTC
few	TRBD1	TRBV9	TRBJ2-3	CASSARQGAIEDTQYF	TGTGCCAGCAGCGCCCGACAGGGGGCAATCGAAGATACGCAGTATTTT
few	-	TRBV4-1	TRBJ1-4	CASSPQGLTNEKLFF	TGCGCCAGCAGCCCTCAGGGGTTAACTAATGAAAAACTGTTTTTT
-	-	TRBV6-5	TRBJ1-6	CASSFTYNSPLHF	TGTGCCAGCAGCTTTACCTATAATTCACCCCTCCACTTT
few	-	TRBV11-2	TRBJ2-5	CASSGRTTQETQYF	TGTGCCAGCAGCGGGCGGACAACTCAAGAGACCCAGTACTTC
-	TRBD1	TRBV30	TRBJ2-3	CAWGTGVTDTQYF	TGTGCCTGGGGTACAGGGGTAACAGATACGCAGTATTTT
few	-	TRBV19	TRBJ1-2	CASRAGAFRDYGYTF	TGTGCCAGTAGAGCAGGGGCGTTTCGAGACTATGGCTACACCTTC
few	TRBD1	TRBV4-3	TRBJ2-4	CASSQENRGWNIQYF	TGCGCCAGCAGCCAAGAGAACAGGGGATGGAACATTCAGTACTTC